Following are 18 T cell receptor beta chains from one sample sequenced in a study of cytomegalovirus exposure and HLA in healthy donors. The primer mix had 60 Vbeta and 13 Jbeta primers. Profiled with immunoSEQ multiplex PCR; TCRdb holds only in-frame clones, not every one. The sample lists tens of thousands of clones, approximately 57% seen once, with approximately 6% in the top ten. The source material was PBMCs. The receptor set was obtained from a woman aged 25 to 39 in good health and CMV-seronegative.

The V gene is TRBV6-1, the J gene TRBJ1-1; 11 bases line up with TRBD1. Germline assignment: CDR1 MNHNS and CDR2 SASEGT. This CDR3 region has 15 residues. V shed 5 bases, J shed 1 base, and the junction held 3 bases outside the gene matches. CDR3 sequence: CASSRTGGSNTEAFF. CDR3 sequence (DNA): TGTGCCAGCAGTAGGACAGGGGGCTCGAACACTGAAGCTTTCTTT.

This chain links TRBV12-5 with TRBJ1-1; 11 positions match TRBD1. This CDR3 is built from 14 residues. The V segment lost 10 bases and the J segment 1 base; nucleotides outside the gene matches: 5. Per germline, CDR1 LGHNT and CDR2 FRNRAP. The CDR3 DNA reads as TGTGCTACCGGACAGGGGGCGACGAACACTGAAGCTTTCTTT. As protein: CATGQGATNTEAFF. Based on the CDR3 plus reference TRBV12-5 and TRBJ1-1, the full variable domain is DARVTQTPRHKVTEMGQEVTMRCQPILGHNTVFWYRQTMMQGLELLAYFRNRAPLDDSGMPKDRFSAEMPDATLATLKIQPSEPRDSAVYFCATGQGATNTEAFFGQGTRLTVV.

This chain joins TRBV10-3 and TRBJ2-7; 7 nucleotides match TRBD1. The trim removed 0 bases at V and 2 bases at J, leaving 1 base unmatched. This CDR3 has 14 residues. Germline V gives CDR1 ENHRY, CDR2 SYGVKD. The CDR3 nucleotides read TGTGCCATCAGTGAGTCGGGACAGCCCTACGAGCAGTACTTC. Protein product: CAISESGQPYEQYF.

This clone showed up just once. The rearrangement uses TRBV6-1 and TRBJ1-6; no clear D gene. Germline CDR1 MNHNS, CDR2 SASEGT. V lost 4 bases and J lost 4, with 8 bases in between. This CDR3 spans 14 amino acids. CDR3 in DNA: TGTGCCAGCAGTGTATTACAGTATAATTCACCCCTCCACTTT. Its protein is CASSVLQYNSPLHF.

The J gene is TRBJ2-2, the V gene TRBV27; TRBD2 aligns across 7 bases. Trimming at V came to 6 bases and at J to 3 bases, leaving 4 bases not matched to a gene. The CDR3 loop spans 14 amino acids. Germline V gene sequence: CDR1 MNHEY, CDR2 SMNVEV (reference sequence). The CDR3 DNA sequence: TGTGCCAGCAGGGCAGGGAGGGACACCGGGGAGCTGTTTTTT. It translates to CASRAGRDTGELFF.

Here the CDR3 DNA reads TGTGCCAGCAGTTTATTGGAGGGTTTTGGGACCGGGGAGCTGTTTTTT. Amino acids: CASSLLEGFGTGELFF. V usage is TRBV27 and J usage is TRBJ2-2; tentative D call: TRBD2 (6 bases). V shed 1 base and J shed 5 bases, with 14 bases lying between them. This CDR3 contains 16 residues. CDR1 and CDR2 from the germline V gene are MNHEY and SMNVEV (reference sequence).

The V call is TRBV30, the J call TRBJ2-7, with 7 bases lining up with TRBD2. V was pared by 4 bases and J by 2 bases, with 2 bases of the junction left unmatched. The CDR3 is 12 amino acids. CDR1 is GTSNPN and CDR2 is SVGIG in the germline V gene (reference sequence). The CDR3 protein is CAWTSGAYEQYF. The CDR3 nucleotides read TGTGCCTGGACTAGCGGCGCCTACGAGCAGTACTTC.

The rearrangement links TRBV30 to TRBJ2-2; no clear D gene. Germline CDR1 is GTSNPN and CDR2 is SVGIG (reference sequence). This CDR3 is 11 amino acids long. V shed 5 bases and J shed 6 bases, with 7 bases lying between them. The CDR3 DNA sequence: TGTGCCTGGGGTTACTCCGGGGAGCTGTTTTTT. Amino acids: CAWGYSGELFF.

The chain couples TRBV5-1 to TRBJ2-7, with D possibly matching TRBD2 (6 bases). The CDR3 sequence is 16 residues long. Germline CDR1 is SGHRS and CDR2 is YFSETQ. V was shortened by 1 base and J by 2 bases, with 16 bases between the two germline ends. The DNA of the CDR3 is TGCGCCAGCAGCTTGTACGGGCTGGGGACTCCCTACGAGCAGTACTTC. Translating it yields CASSLYGLGTPYEQYF.

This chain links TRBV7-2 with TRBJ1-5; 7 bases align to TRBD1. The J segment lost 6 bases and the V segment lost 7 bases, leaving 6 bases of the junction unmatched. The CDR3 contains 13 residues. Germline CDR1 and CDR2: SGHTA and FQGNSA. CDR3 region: CASTPQGIQPQHF. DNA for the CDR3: TGTGCCAGCACCCCACAGGGGATTCAGCCCCAGCATTTT.

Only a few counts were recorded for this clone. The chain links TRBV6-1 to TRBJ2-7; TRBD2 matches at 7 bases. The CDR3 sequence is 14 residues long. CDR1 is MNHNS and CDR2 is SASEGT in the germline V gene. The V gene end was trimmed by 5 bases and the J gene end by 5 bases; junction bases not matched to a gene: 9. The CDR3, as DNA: TGTGCCAGCAGTCAACGGACTAGTCCTGACGAGCAGTACTTC. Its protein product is CASSQRTSPDEQYF.

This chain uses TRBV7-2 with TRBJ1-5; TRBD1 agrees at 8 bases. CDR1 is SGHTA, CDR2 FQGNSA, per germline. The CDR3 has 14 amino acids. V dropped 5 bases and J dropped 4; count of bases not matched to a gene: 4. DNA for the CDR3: TGTGCCAGCAGCCGGACAGGGTTGAATCAGCCCCAGCATTTT. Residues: CASSRTGLNQPQHF.

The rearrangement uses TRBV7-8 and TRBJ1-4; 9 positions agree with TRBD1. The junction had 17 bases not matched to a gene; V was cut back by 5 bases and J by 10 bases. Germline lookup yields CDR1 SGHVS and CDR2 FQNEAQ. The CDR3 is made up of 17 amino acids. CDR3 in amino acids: CASSPQNLGQGEGKLFF. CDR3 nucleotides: TGTGCCAGCAGCCCACAAAACTTGGGACAGGGAGAGGGAAAACTGTTTTTT.

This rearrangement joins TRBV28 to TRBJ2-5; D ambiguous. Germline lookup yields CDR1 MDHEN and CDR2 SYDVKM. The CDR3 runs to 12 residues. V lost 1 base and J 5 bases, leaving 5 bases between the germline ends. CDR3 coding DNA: TGTGCCAGCAGTTTATCTTCGGAGACCCAGTACTTC. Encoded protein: CASSLSSETQYF.

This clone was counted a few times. The CDR3 nucleotides read TGTGCCAGCACTCCCCTGGAGAATTCACCCCTCCACTTT. Translated, it gives CASTPLENSPLHF. The chain employs TRBV6-6 and TRBJ1-6; D unresolved. Germline CDR1 MNHNY, CDR2 SVGAGI (reference sequence). The V and J ends lost 7 bases and 7 bases respectively, with 11 bases between them. The CDR3 sequence is 13 residues long.

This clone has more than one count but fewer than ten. The CDR3 loop reads CASSIPTSGSADTQYF. CDR3 coding DNA: TGTGCCAGTAGTATACCTACTAGCGGGAGCGCAGATACGCAGTATTTT. The V call is TRBV19, the J call TRBJ2-3, with TRBD2 matching over 11 bases. The CDR3 sequence is 16 residues long. J was trimmed by 4 bases and V by 2 bases; bases with no gene match: 5. Germline CDR1 reads LNHDA; CDR2 reads SQIVND (reference sequence).

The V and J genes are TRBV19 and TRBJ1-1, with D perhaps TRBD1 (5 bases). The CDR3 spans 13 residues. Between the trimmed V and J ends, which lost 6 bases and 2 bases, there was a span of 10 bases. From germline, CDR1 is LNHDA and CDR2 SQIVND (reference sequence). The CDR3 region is CASRDRTNTEAFF. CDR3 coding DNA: TGTGCCAGTAGAGACAGAACTAACACTGAAGCTTTCTTT. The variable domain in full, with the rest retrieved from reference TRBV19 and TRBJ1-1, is DGGITQSPKYLFRKEGQNVTLSCEQNLNHDAMYWYRQDPGQGLRLIYYSQIVNDFQKGDIAEGYSVSREKKESFPLTVTSAQKNPTAFYLCASRDRTNTEAFFGQGTRLTVV.

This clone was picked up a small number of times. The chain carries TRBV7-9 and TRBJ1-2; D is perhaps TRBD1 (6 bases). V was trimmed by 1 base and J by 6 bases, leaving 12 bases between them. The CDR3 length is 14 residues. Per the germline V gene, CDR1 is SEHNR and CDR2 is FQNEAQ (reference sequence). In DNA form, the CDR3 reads TGTGCCAGCAGCTTAGGGGCGACAGGTGATGGCTACACCTTC. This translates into CASSLGATGDGYTF.